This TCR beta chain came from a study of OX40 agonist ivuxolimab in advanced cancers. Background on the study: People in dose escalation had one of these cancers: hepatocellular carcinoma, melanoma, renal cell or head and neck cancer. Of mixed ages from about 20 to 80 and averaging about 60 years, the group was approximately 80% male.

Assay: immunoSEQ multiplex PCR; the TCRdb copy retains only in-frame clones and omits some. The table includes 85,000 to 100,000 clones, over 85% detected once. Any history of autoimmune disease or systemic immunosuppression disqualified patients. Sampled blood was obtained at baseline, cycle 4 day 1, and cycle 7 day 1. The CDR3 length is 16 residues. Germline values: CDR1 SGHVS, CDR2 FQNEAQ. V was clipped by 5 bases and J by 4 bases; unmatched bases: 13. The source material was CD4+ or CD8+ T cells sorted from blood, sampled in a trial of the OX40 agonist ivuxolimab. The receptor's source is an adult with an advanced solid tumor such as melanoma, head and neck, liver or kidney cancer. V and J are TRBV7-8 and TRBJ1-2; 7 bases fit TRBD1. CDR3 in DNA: TGTGCCAGCAGCCCAAGTAGGGGGCGCGTCGGCTATGGCTACACCTTC. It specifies CASSPSRGRVGYGYTF. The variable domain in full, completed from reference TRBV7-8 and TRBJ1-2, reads GAGVSQSPRYKVAKRGQDVALRCDPISGHVSLFWYQQALGQGPEFLTYFQNEAQLDKSGLPSDRFFAERPEGSVSTLKIQRTQQEDSAVYLCASSPSRGRVGYGYTFGSGTRLTVV.